The 25 T cell receptor beta chains below come from one sample, sequenced in a study of shared clonotypes between healthy human individuals. The protocol was immunoSEQ multiplex PCR, while the TCRdb copy is restricted to in-frame clones and leaves out a portion. The table lists more than 450,000 clones, approximately 85% of them singletons. Sequenced sample: PBMCs. The receptor source for this set is a woman aged 40 to 50 in good health. Some clones in this sample may be carry-over from other donors' samples.

The chain uses TRBV21-1 and TRBJ1-5; the listed D gene, TRBD1, was not tested against the DNA. TRBV21-1 is described as a pseudogene. CDR3 length: 15 amino acids. The CDR3 loop is CANPRQGSSNQPQHF. The CDR3 DNA follows: TGTGCCAACCCTAGACAGGGGTCGAGCAATCAGCCCCAGCATTTT.

The rearrangement uses TRBV28 and TRBJ2-7, with 8 bases fitting TRBD2. The CDR3 is made up of 16 amino acids. The V and J ends lost 4 bases and 2 bases, in that order; junction bases with no gene match: 10. The V gene's germline CDR1 is MDHEN and CDR2 SYDVKM. The CDR3 protein is CASSSGGLGTPYEQYF. CDR3 DNA sequence: TGTGCCAGCAGTTCTGGGGGACTAGGGACACCCTACGAGCAGTACTTC.

This clone was observed once. The chain has TRBV11-2 and TRBJ1-1, with 11 bases that match TRBD1. The CDR3 length is 15 residues. CDR1 SGHAT and CDR2 FQNNGV come from the germline V gene. The ends lost 6 bases at V and 4 bases at J; junction bases unmatched: 7. Here the CDR3 DNA reads TGTGCCAGCAGGGACAGGGGGCCAGGATCCACTGAAGCTTTCTTT. The encoded protein is CASRDRGPGSTEAFF.

This clone was detected once. The gene calls are TRBV28 and TRBJ1-5, with unresolved D. CDR1 MDHEN and CDR2 SYDVKM come from the germline V gene. V shed 2 bases and J shed 7 bases, with 12 bases lying between them. This CDR3 is 14 amino acids long. The CDR3 loop reads CASSLGIPGQPQHF. CDR3 nucleotide sequence: TGTGCCAGCAGTTTAGGGATCCCGGGCCAGCCCCAGCATTTT.

V and J are TRBV7-9 and TRBJ1-2; TRBD1 matches 8 bases. Germline V lookup: CDR1 SEHNR, CDR2 FQNEAQ (reference sequence). J was trimmed by 4 bases and V by 4 bases; bases with no gene match: 11. CDR3 length: 16 residues. CDR3 bases: TGTGCCAGCAGCTCCCTTTACCTAGACAGGGGCTATGGCTACACCTTC. Translation gives CASSSLYLDRGYGYTF.

The chain carries TRBV2 and TRBJ2-7, with 7 bases matching TRBD2. The CDR3 consists of 16 residues. Germline-derived CDR1 and CDR2 are SNHLY and FYNNEI. The V gene end was trimmed by 1 base and the J gene end by 5 bases; junction bases not matched to a gene: 11. This CDR3 reads CASSEGGGSKVNEQYF. The CDR3 region has the DNA TGTGCCAGCAGTGAAGGGGGGGGATCGAAAGTTAACGAGCAGTACTTC.

The V gene is TRBV25-1, the J gene TRBJ2-2; 8 bases map to TRBD2. V trimming: 5 bases; J trimming: 4 bases; junction bases outside the gene matches: 15. This CDR3 contains 18 residues. Germline V gene data show CDR1 as MGHDK and CDR2 as SYGVNS. CDR3 residues: CASSSRTSRVWSTGELFF. CDR3 in DNA: TGTGCCAGCAGTTCACGGACTAGCAGAGTTTGGAGCACCGGGGAGCTGTTTTTT. Complete variable domain (other parts from reference TRBV25-1 and TRBJ2-2): EADIYQTPRYLVIGTGKKITLECSQTMGHDKMYWYQQDPGMELHLIHYSYGVNSTEKGDLSSESTVSRIRTEHFPLTLESARPSHTSQYLCASSSRTSRVWSTGELFFGEGSRLTVL.

J is TRBJ2-5 and V is TRBV28; D ambiguous. This CDR3 spans 15 amino acids. Trimming shortened V by 2 bases and J by 4 bases, and 14 bases separated the two germline ends. Germline CDR1 MDHEN, CDR2 SYDVKM. The CDR3 sequence: CASSLGGVPGETQYF. For the CDR3, the DNA is TGTGCCAGCAGTTTAGGCGGAGTGCCCGGAGAGACCCAGTACTTC.

The rearrangement uses TRBV5-1 and TRBJ2-2, with D perhaps TRBD2 (6 bases). Between the trimmed V and J ends, which lost 1 base and 7 bases, there was a span of 14 bases. CDR3 length equals 15 residues. Per germline, CDR1 SGHRS and CDR2 YFSETQ. In DNA form, the CDR3 reads TGCGCCAGCAGCTTGTCGGCGGGGAGAAACGGGGAGCTGTTTTTT. Amino acid sequence: CASSLSAGRNGELFF.

The rearrangement uses TRBV6-5 and TRBJ1-2; 9 nucleotides match TRBD1. V trimming: 2 bases; J trimming: 5 bases; junction bases outside the gene matches: 6. Per the germline V gene, CDR1 is MNHEY and CDR2 is SVGAGI. This CDR3 spans 15 amino acids. CDR3 DNA sequence: TGTGCCAGCAGTTACGCCACAGGGGGCCCGTATGGCTACACCTTC. Translating it yields CASSYATGGPYGYTF.

This clone has only a few counts. The J gene is TRBJ1-2, the V gene TRBV2; D gene uncertain. The CDR3 sequence is 14 residues long. From germline, CDR1 is SNHLY and CDR2 FYNNEI. Trimming left V 4 bases short and J 1 base short, with 10 bases between. CDR3 protein: CASSASRDNYGYTF. For the CDR3, the DNA is TGTGCCAGCAGTGCGAGCAGAGATAACTATGGCTACACCTTC.

The chain carries TRBV14 and TRBJ2-7; the D gene is possibly TRBD2 (6 bases). With 3 bases removed from V and 6 bases from J, the gap between germline ends came to 30 bases. Germline loops: CDR1 SGHDN, CDR2 FVKESK. This CDR3 is 19 amino acids long. The CDR3 DNA is TGTGCCAGCAGCCACTTGATGGGTACCCGGACGGAGGGCTGGGGCGAGCAGTACTTC. Its translation is CASSHLMGTRTEGWGEQYF.

The chain links TRBV2 to TRBJ1-3; D is uncertain. CDR3 size: 13 residues. Trimming removed 0 bases at V and 4 bases at J, with 4 bases between. Germline-derived CDR1 and CDR2 are SNHLY and FYNNEI. In DNA, the CDR3 is TGTGCCAGCAGTGAAGCGCGGGGAAACACCATATATTTT. Protein sequence: CASSEARGNTIYF. Filled out from reference TRBV2 and TRBJ1-3, the complete variable domain reads EPEVTQTPSHQVTQMGQEVILRCVPISNHLYFYWYRQILGQKVEFLVSFYNNEISEKSEIFDDQFSVERPDGSNFTLKIRSTKLEDSAMYFCASSEARGNTIYFGEGSWLTVV.

This clone has only a few counts. The chain links TRBV14 to TRBJ1-1, with D possibly matching TRBD1 (6 bases). The CDR3 runs to 14 residues. V lost 4 bases and J 1 base, leaving 10 bases between the germline ends. Germline CDR1 and CDR2: SGHDN and FVKESK. This CDR3 is CASSLSTGNTEAFF. Written as DNA, the CDR3 is TGTGCCAGCAGCCTTTCGACAGGGAACACTGAAGCTTTCTTT.

Of note for this clone: Other nucleotide sequences in the sample specify the same CDR3. V usage is TRBV5-1 and J usage is TRBJ1-4; 8 bases agree with TRBD1. Trimming at V came to 3 bases and at J to 5 bases, leaving 3 bases not matched to a gene. The germline V gene has CDR1 SGHRS and CDR2 YFSETQ. The length of the CDR3 is 14 residues. This chain's CDR3 is CASSSGTGNEKLFF. CDR3 nucleotides: TGCGCCAGCAGCTCCGGGACAGGCAATGAAAAACTGTTTTTT.

The V gene is TRBV5-1, the J gene TRBJ2-2; possibly TRBD1 or TRBD2 for D (6 bases each). Deletions cut 6 bases from V and 2 bases from J, with 23 bases between. Per germline, CDR1 SGHRS and CDR2 YFSETQ. The CDR3 sequence is 18 residues long. The CDR3 DNA follows: TGCGCCAGCAAGAGGGGGTTACAGGGAGGCACTAACACCGGGGAGCTGTTTTTT. Protein sequence: CASKRGLQGGTNTGELFF.

V and J are TRBV27 and TRBJ2-2; a possible D gene is TRBD2 (6 bases). CDR1 is MNHEY and CDR2 is SMNVEV in the germline V gene (reference sequence). With 6 bases removed from V and 0 bases from J, the gap between germline ends came to 8 bases. CDR3 length: 14 amino acids. The CDR3 protein is CASRDYTNTGELFF. CDR3 nucleotide sequence: TGTGCCAGCAGGGACTATACGAACACCGGGGAGCTGTTTTTT.

The V gene is TRBV28, the J gene TRBJ2-3, with TRBD2 matching over 7 bases. The V gene's germline CDR1 is MDHEN and CDR2 SYDVKM. The V gene end was trimmed by 5 bases and the J gene end by 2 bases; junction bases not matched to a gene: 7. The CDR3 has 15 amino acids. CDR3 region: CASSRPSGVTDTQYF. The CDR3 DNA sequence: TGTGCCAGCAGTCGACCTAGCGGCGTCACAGATACGCAGTATTTT.

The V call is TRBV11-2, the J call TRBJ2-1, with 7 bases lining up with TRBD2. CDR1 and CDR2 (germline): SGHAT, FQNNGV. This CDR3 spans 18 amino acids. J was trimmed by 3 bases and V by 5 bases; bases with no gene match: 16. The CDR3 sequence: CASSPRGGASGIYNEQFF. CDR3 bases: TGTGCCAGCAGCCCCCGGGGAGGGGCTAGCGGTATCTACAATGAGCAGTTCTTC.

This clone was seen at least ten times. The V call is TRBV28, the J call TRBJ2-7; the D gene could be TRBD1 or TRBD2 (5 bases each). The CDR3 covers 17 residues. The germline CDR1 and CDR2 sequences are MDHEN and SYDVKM. V was clipped by 5 bases and J by 3 bases, with 23 bases between them. CDR3 amino acids: CASSGHDPGRRYYEQYF. CDR3 nucleotide sequence: TGTGCCAGCAGTGGACACGATCCGGGACGCCGGTACTACGAGCAGTACTTC.

This clone is a singleton in its sample. This chain connects TRBV10-3 to TRBJ1-3; perhaps TRBD1 as D (5 bases). The germline V gene has CDR1 ENHRY and CDR2 SYGVKD. Trimming shortened V by 6 bases and J by 0 bases, and 24 bases separated the two germline ends. The CDR3 has 19 residues. CDR3 in DNA: TGTGCCATCAGGGCATTCAAAAACCGACAGCGCAACTCTGGAAACACCATATATTTT. Encoded protein: CAIRAFKNRQRNSGNTIYF.

The gene calls are TRBV7-3 and TRBJ2-7; unclear D gene. The germline V gene has CDR1 SGHTA and CDR2 FQGTGA. The CDR3 runs 16 residues. V gave up 1 base and J gave up 4 bases, with 17 bases separating them. In nucleotides, the CDR3 is TGTGCCAGCAGCTTAATTTCGGGCGGCCCTTTTTACGAGCAGTACTTC. As protein: CASSLISGGPFYEQYF. Complete variable domain (other parts from reference TRBV7-3 and TRBJ2-7): GAGVSQTPSNKVTEKGKYVELRCDPISGHTALYWYRQSLGQGPEFLIYFQGTGAADDSGLPNDRFFAVRPEGSVSTLKIQRTERGDSAVYLCASSLISGGPFYEQYFGPGTRLTVT.

CDR3 region: CASSISSIVGGSTDTQYF. CDR3 DNA sequence: TGTGCCAGTAGTATATCGTCTATTGTGGGCGGTAGCACAGATACGCAGTATTTT. The J gene is TRBJ2-3, the V gene TRBV19; no firm D call. The germline gives CDR1 LNHDA, CDR2 SQIVND (reference sequence). V shed 2 bases and J shed 0 bases, with 18 bases lying between them. The CDR3 is 18 amino acids.

The genes are TRBV7-2 and TRBJ2-1; the D gene is possibly TRBD2 (6 bases). Germline V CDR1 and CDR2: SGHTA, FQGNSA. The CDR3 extends over 15 amino acids. Trimming took 2 bases from V and 7 from J, leaving 15 bases between them. The CDR3 region is CASSLRDFGRNEQFF. The CDR3 DNA sequence: TGTGCCAGCAGCTTAAGGGACTTTGGACGGAATGAGCAGTTCTTC.

The chain combines TRBV10-3 with TRBJ2-7; D ambiguous. The germline V gene encodes CDR1 ENHRY and CDR2 SYGVKD. The CDR3 extends over 13 amino acids. V was trimmed by 2 bases and J by 7 bases, leaving 12 bases between them. The CDR3 region has the DNA TGTGCCATCAGTGAGATAGGTCAGGATGAGCAGTACTTC. It is translated as CAISEIGQDEQYF.